This passage covers 29 T cell receptor beta chains from one sample sequenced in a study of PD-L1 blockade in urothelial cancer. Time point: pretreatment peripheral blood. Sequencing used immunoSEQ multiplex PCR; TCRdb keeps in-frame clones, though not all of them. This sample yields about 130,000 clones, of which less than 85% are seen a single time; 3.2% belongs to the top ten. The sequenced sample was PBMCs, obtained around atezolizumab (anti-PD-L1) treatment. The receptors come from a man aged 50 or older with urothelial cancer.

The chain joins TRBV14 to TRBJ1-1; 9 nucleotides match TRBD1. The ends lost 4 bases at V and 4 bases at J; junction bases unmatched: 10. CDR3 size: 16 residues. The germline gives CDR1 SGHDN, CDR2 FVKESK. The CDR3: CASSRYRGRGITEAFF. CDR3 DNA sequence: TGTGCCAGCAGCCGATACAGGGGGCGCGGGATCACTGAAGCTTTCTTT.

The chain employs TRBV5-1 and TRBJ2-2; the match to TRBD1 covers 8 bases. The V and J ends lost 0 bases and 2 bases, in that order; junction bases with no gene match: 6. The CDR3 extends over 17 amino acids. The germline V gene has CDR1 SGHRS and CDR2 YFSETQ. The DNA of the CDR3 is TGCGCCAGCAGCTTGGCCCCAGGGGGCGCCAACACCGGGGAGCTGTTTTTT. Translating it yields CASSLAPGGANTGELFF.

V usage is TRBV28 and J usage is TRBJ1-5, with D unclear. CDR1 MDHEN and CDR2 SYDVKM come from the germline V gene. V was shortened by 8 bases and J by 1 base, with 6 bases between the two germline ends. The CDR3 covers 12 residues. The CDR3 DNA is TGTGCCAGCGCCCGGAGCAATCAGCCCCAGCATTTT. As protein: CASARSNQPQHF.

The chain employs TRBV11-2 and TRBJ1-1; D is undetermined. Per germline, CDR1 SGHAT and CDR2 FQNNGV. The length of the CDR3 is 14 residues. The V and J ends lost 4 bases and 0 bases respectively, with 9 bases between them. The DNA of the CDR3 is TGTGCCAGCAGCTCACAGACAATGAACACTGAAGCTTTCTTT. It specifies CASSSQTMNTEAFF.

This clone was recorded only once. This chain connects TRBV11-2 to TRBJ2-2, with 7 bases that match TRBD2. Germline CDR1 and CDR2: SGHAT and FQNNGV. CDR3 length: 15 amino acids. Trimming cost V 1 base and J 3 bases; bases outside gene matches: 2. Here the CDR3 DNA reads TGTGCCAGCAGCTTAGTGGGAGGGCACACCGGGGAGCTGTTTTTT. Protein product: CASSLVGGHTGELFF.

The chain couples TRBV11-2 to TRBJ2-5; D may be TRBD1 (6 bases). The CDR3 runs 15 residues. Deletions cut 5 bases from V and 7 bases from J, with 20 bases between. Germline-derived CDR1 and CDR2 are SGHAT and FQNNGV. CDR3 loop: CASSEPRGLARTQYF. The CDR3 DNA follows: TGTGCCAGCAGCGAACCCAGGGGCCTGGCACGGACCCAGTACTTC.

This chain joins TRBV7-2 and TRBJ1-2; D may be TRBD1 (6 bases). V gave up 2 bases and J gave up 7 bases, with 20 bases separating them. Germline V gene data show CDR1 as SGHTA and CDR2 as FQGNSA. The CDR3 sequence is 16 residues long. The CDR3 region is CASSLHPTGGRGGYTF. In nucleotides, the CDR3 is TGTGCCAGCAGCTTACACCCGACGGGGGGGCGCGGTGGCTACACCTTC.

The CDR3 sequence: CASSPTSRVYNEQFF. CDR3 nucleotides: TGTGCCAGCTCACCGACTAGCAGGGTATACAATGAGCAGTTCTTC. The gene calls are TRBV18 and TRBJ2-1; 7 nucleotides line up with TRBD2. V was clipped by 3 bases and J by 4 bases; unmatched bases: 6. The CDR3 consists of 15 residues. Per the germline V gene, CDR1 is KGHSH and CDR2 is LQKENI.

This clone was detected a few times. The chain recombines TRBV7-6 with TRBJ2-5; 7 bases agree with TRBD2. The CDR3 spans 14 residues. The ends lost 5 bases at V and 5 bases at J; junction bases unmatched: 8. Germline CDR1 is SGHVS and CDR2 is FNYEAQ. For the CDR3, the DNA is TGTGCCAGCAGCCCCTTCGGGGGGTGGGAGACCCAGTACTTC. This gives the protein CASSPFGGWETQYF.

The chain links TRBV6-1 to TRBJ2-3, with D tentatively TRBD1 (5 bases). Trimming left V 2 bases short and J 2 bases short, with 8 bases between. CDR1 is MNHNS and CDR2 is SASEGT in the germline V gene. The CDR3 consists of 14 residues. The CDR3 loop is CASSEKGATDTQYF. CDR3 bases: TGTGCCAGCAGTGAAAAAGGGGCCACAGATACGCAGTATTTT.

This clone was observed a single time. V gene TRBV6-1 combines with J gene TRBJ2-5, with 10 bases lining up with TRBD1. After removal of 6 bases from V and 5 bases from J, the junction contained 3 bases not matched to a gene. The CDR3 runs to 13 residues. Germline-derived CDR1 and CDR2 are MNHNS and SASEGT. Written as DNA, the CDR3 is TGTGCCAGCAGGACAGGGGGCATTGAGACCCAGTACTTC. Translated: CASRTGGIETQYF.

V gene TRBV10-3 combines with J gene TRBJ2-7; 11 bases are a match to TRBD1. The CDR3 covers 15 residues. Germline trimming cut 8 bases from V and 6 bases from J; bases unmatched to any gene: 12. CDR1 is ENHRY and CDR2 is SYGVKD in the germline V gene. CDR3 residues: CAILGGDRGSREQYF. DNA of the CDR3: TGTGCCATCTTGGGGGGGGACAGGGGGTCTCGCGAGCAGTACTTC.

The chain joins TRBV7-2 to TRBJ1-2; tentatively, D is TRBD1 (5 bases). This CDR3 comprises 14 residues. The germline V gene encodes CDR1 SGHTA and CDR2 FQGNSA. Trimming shortened V by 3 bases and J by 2 bases, and 10 bases separated the two germline ends. The CDR3 nucleotides read TGTGCCAGCAGCTTGGCGCAGGGAAACTATGGCTACACCTTC. It is translated as CASSLAQGNYGYTF. Complete variable domain (other parts from reference TRBV7-2 and TRBJ1-2): GAGVSQSPSNKVTEKGKDVELRCDPISGHTALYWYRQSLGQGLEFLIYFQGNSAPDKSGLPSDRFSAERTGGSVSTLTIQRTQQEDSAVYLCASSLAQGNYGYTFGSGTRLTVV.

In DNA form, the CDR3 reads TGCGCCAGCAGATCTAGACTAGCGGGCCTCAATGAGCAGTTCTTC. This translates into CASRSRLAGLNEQFF. The V call is TRBV5-1, the J call TRBJ2-1; 10 nucleotides line up with TRBD2. This CDR3 comprises 15 residues. V was clipped by 5 bases and J by 6 bases; unmatched bases: 8. Germline lookup yields CDR1 SGHRS and CDR2 YFSETQ.

V gene TRBV19 combines with J gene TRBJ2-5; 7 bases agree with TRBD2. This CDR3 has 14 residues. Germline CDR1 and CDR2: LNHDA and SQIVND (reference sequence). Trimming cost V 5 bases and J 4 bases; bases outside gene matches: 7. CDR3: CASSSGAGVETQYF. The DNA of the CDR3 is TGTGCCAGTAGTTCAGGTGCGGGAGTAGAGACCCAGTACTTC. Full variable domain (outside the CDR3, taken from reference TRBV19 and TRBJ2-5): DGGITQSPKYLFRKEGQNVTLSCEQNLNHDAMYWYRQDPGQGLRLIYYSQIVNDFQKGDIAEGYSVSREKKESFPLTVTSAQKNPTAFYLCASSSGAGVETQYFGPGTRLLVL.

The chain joins TRBV2 to TRBJ1-5; D is ambiguous. Germline V CDR1 and CDR2: SNHLY, FYNNEI. This CDR3 is built from 15 residues. Trimming cost V 8 bases and J 4 bases, with 18 bases left between them. In DNA, the CDR3 is TGTGCCAGCGCCATAGACCGGAGCGAGAATCAGCCCCAGCATTTT. Its protein is CASAIDRSENQPQHF.

This chain joins TRBV11-2 and TRBJ2-4; 10 bases are a match to TRBD2. Germline CDR1 reads SGHAT; CDR2 reads FQNNGV. The CDR3 extends over 14 amino acids. After removal of 4 bases from V and 7 bases from J, the junction contained 4 bases not matched to a gene. Here the CDR3 reads CASSSPAGGNIQYF. In nucleotides, the CDR3 is TGTGCCAGCAGCTCCCCAGCGGGGGGGAACATTCAGTACTTC. The full variable domain, in which reference TRBV11-2 and TRBJ2-4 provide the parts outside the CDR3, is EAGVAQSPRYKIIEKRQSVAFWCNPISGHATLYWYQQILGQGPKLLIQFQNNGVVDDSQLPKDRFSAERLKGVDSTLKIQPAKLEDSAVYLCASSSPAGGNIQYFGAGTRLSVL.

The chain uses TRBV28 and TRBJ2-7; 7 bases match TRBD2. Germline CDR1 reads MDHEN; CDR2 reads SYDVKM. V was clipped by 6 bases and J by 0 bases; unmatched bases: 11. This CDR3 region has 16 residues. The CDR3 sequence is CASSVRASGPSYEQYF. Written as DNA, the CDR3 is TGTGCCAGCAGCGTCCGGGCTAGCGGACCCTCCTACGAGCAGTACTTC.

This clone was seen a handful of times. CDR3 loop: CASSRIAGEAYEQYF. The CDR3 nucleotides are TGCGCCAGCAGCCGAATAGCGGGAGAAGCCTACGAGCAGTACTTC. The V and J genes are TRBV4-1 and TRBJ2-7; 9 positions match TRBD2. Trimming removed 4 bases from V and 2 bases from J; junction bases left unmatched: 6. This CDR3 region has 15 residues. The germline CDR1 and CDR2 sequences are MGHRA and YSYEKL.

This sequence joins TRBV5-4 and TRBJ2-2; 12 bases fit TRBD2. CDR1 SGHNT and CDR2 YYREEE come from the germline V gene (reference sequence). J was trimmed by 5 bases and V by 0 bases; bases with no gene match: 2. The CDR3 spans 16 residues. CDR3 region: CASSLASGRVTGELFF. The CDR3 bases are TGTGCCAGCAGCTTGGCTAGCGGGAGGGTAACCGGGGAGCTGTTTTTT.

The rearrangement uses TRBV19 and TRBJ2-6; D may be TRBD2 (6 bases). From germline, CDR1 is LNHDA and CDR2 SQIVND (reference sequence). The CDR3 is 15 amino acids. Trimming shortened V by 7 bases and J by 2 bases, and 12 bases separated the two germline ends. CDR3 amino acids: CASTPRGTGANVLTF. The DNA for the CDR3 is TGTGCCAGTACCCCACGGGGGACTGGGGCCAACGTCCTGACTTTC.

The chain has TRBV7-2 and TRBJ2-5; possibly TRBD2 for D (5 bases). CDR3 length equals 14 residues. The germline V and J ends were trimmed by 5 bases and 5 bases, with 15 bases remaining between them. Germline-derived CDR1 and CDR2 are SGHTA and FQGNSA. The DNA for the CDR3 is TGTGCCAGCAGCCCTCGAGGGCGGCGGGAGACCCAGTACTTC. As protein: CASSPRGRRETQYF.

V gene TRBV5-6 combines with J gene TRBJ2-5, with a weak D call TRBD2 (5 bases). Looked up from germline, CDR1 is SGHDT and CDR2 is YYEEEE. CDR3 length: 15 amino acids. V shed 5 bases and J shed 0 bases, with 14 bases lying between them. CDR3 nucleotide sequence: TGTGCCAGCAGTCATCCGAGGGCGAACCAAGAGACCCAGTACTTC. It codes for CASSHPRANQETQYF.

The chain recombines TRBV28 with TRBJ2-7, with 14 bases matching TRBD2. V shed 7 bases, J shed 1 base, and the junction held 9 bases outside the gene matches. Germline CDR1 is MDHEN and CDR2 is SYDVKM. The CDR3 spans 17 residues. CDR3 nucleotide sequence: TGTGCCAGCACCCTAGGGACTAGCGGGAGCTCATCCTACGAGCAGTACTTC. Translation gives CASTLGTSGSSSYEQYF.

The rearrangement links TRBV5-3 to TRBJ1-1; 8 bases line up with TRBD1. TRBV5-3 has ORF status, its function being uncertain. CDR3 length equals 13 residues. The J segment lost 3 bases and the V segment lost 9 bases, leaving 7 bases of the junction unmatched. The CDR3 loop is CATRTGIDTEAFF. The CDR3 bases are TGTGCCACCAGGACAGGGATCGACACTGAAGCTTTCTTT.

The chain links TRBV5-5 to TRBJ1-5; tentative D call: TRBD1 (6 bases). Trimming removed 7 bases at V and 7 bases at J, with 15 bases between. CDR1 SGHKS and CDR2 YYEKEE come from the germline V gene (reference sequence). The CDR3 totals 13 residues. The CDR3 region has the DNA TGTGCCAGCTCATGGGACAATAAACAGCCCCAGCATTTT. This translates into CASSWDNKQPQHF. Supplemented by reference TRBV5-5 and TRBJ1-5, the full variable domain reads DAGVTQSPTHLIKTRGQQVTLRCSPISGHKSVSWYQQVLGQGPQFIFQYYEKEERGRGNFPDRFSARQFPNYSSELNVNALLLGDSALYLCASSWDNKQPQHFGDGTRLSIL.

V and J are TRBV6-6 and TRBJ1-5, with D perhaps TRBD1 (6 bases). In germline, CDR1 is MNHNY, CDR2 SVGAGI (reference sequence). Trimming pared 7 bases from V and 7 bases from J, leaving 14 bases between. The CDR3 runs to 13 residues. CDR3 DNA: TGTGCCAGCAACCAGGGGTTGGGGCAGCCCCAGCATTTT. Protein product: CASNQGLGQPQHF.

This chain uses TRBV5-1 with TRBJ2-7, with 7 bases identical to TRBD2. The V gene end was trimmed by 5 bases and the J gene end by 2 bases; junction bases not matched to a gene: 7. Germline V gene data show CDR1 as SGHRS and CDR2 as YFSETQ. CDR3 length: 14 amino acids. CDR3 region: CASSLVAGAYEQYF. CDR3 sequence (DNA): TGCGCCAGCAGTCTCGTAGCGGGCGCCTACGAGCAGTACTTC.

V gene TRBV18 combines with J gene TRBJ1-1; TRBD1 aligns across 8 bases. The germline CDR1 and CDR2 sequences are KGHSH and LQKENI. V lost 4 bases, J lost 1 base, and 2 bases stayed unmatched. The CDR3 extends over 14 amino acids. CDR3 DNA sequence: TGTGCCAGCTCACAGGGGACAGGGAACACTGAAGCTTTCTTT. Protein: CASSQGTGNTEAFF.